Listed below are T cell receptor beta chains from one sample, sequenced in a study of T cell responses to AZD1222 COVID-19 vaccine. Here immunoSEQ multiplex PCR was the method, and the copy in TCRdb shows in-frame clones only, minus some. Found here are around 63,000 clones, roughly 85% of them singletons; the top ten hold roughly 19%. Sequencing was performed on peripheral blood, taken on day 0 of AZD1222 vaccination. The origin of the receptors is an adult in good health. The CDR3 runs from the conserved cysteine through the conserved F or W. The order of the fields is D gene, clone size, V gene, J gene, CDR3 DNA, CDR3 protein. A D gene is named only where the DNA matches it firmly. The size of a clone is reported for some rows only, either as once, few or many, or as a class for expanded clones.

d_gene: -; abundance: -; v_gene: TRBV5-4; j_gene: TRBJ1-4; CDR3nt: TGTGCCAGCAGCCCGAACCCGACAGGTATTTGGGAAAAACTGTTTTTT; CDR3aa: CASSPNPTGIWEKLFF
d_gene: -; abundance: -; v_gene: TRBV6-4; j_gene: TRBJ1-2; CDR3nt: TGTGCCAGCAGTGACTCTAAGGACTCCGAGACCTATGGCTACACCTTC; CDR3aa: CASSDSKDSETYGYTF
d_gene: -; abundance: -; v_gene: TRBV5-5; j_gene: TRBJ1-2; CDR3nt: TGTGCCAGCAGCGGGAACGAGGACTCCGGCTATGGCTACACCTTC; CDR3aa: CASSGNEDSGYGYTF
d_gene: -; abundance: -; v_gene: TRBV7-9; j_gene: TRBJ1-5; CDR3nt: TGTGCCAGCAGCTTAGGGACTGGCAGCCTTAATCAGCCCCAGCATTTT; CDR3aa: CASSLGTGSLNQPQHF
d_gene: -; abundance: -; v_gene: TRBV5-1; j_gene: TRBJ2-5; CDR3nt: TGCGCCAGCAGCGTAGGACAGCACCAAGAGACCCAGTACTTC; CDR3aa: CASSVGQHQETQYF
d_gene: -; abundance: once; v_gene: TRBV6-5; j_gene: TRBJ1-3; CDR3nt: TGTGCCAGCAGTTACCTCTCTGATAGCTCTGGAAACACCATATATTTT; CDR3aa: CASSYLSDSSGNTIYF
d_gene: TRBD2; abundance: -; v_gene: TRBV24-1; j_gene: TRBJ2-7; CDR3nt: TGTGCCACTGAGAGTGGGGGGGGCGAGCAGTACTTC; CDR3aa: CATESGGGEQYF
d_gene: -; abundance: -; v_gene: TRBV19; j_gene: TRBJ2-5; CDR3nt: TGTGCCAGTAGTATAGGGTCCAGTCCTGGGGAGACCCAGTACTTC; CDR3aa: CASSIGSSPGETQYF
d_gene: -; abundance: -; v_gene: TRBV19; j_gene: TRBJ2-6; CDR3nt: TGTGCCAGTAGTAAGGACCGGACAAATCACAGTCGGGCCAACGTCCTGACTTTC; CDR3aa: CASSKDRTNHSRANVLTF
d_gene: TRBD1; abundance: -; v_gene: TRBV2; j_gene: TRBJ1-5; CDR3nt: TGTGCCAGCAGTGAGACAGGGAGTATCCGTCCCCAGCATTTT; CDR3aa: CASSETGSIRPQHF
d_gene: TRBD2; abundance: once; v_gene: TRBV19; j_gene: TRBJ2-2; CDR3nt: TGTGCCAGTAGTAGGACTAGCGGGGGGAACACCGGGGAGCTGTTTTTT; CDR3aa: CASSRTSGGNTGELFF
d_gene: -; abundance: -; v_gene: TRBV6-5; j_gene: TRBJ1-3; CDR3nt: TGTGCCAGCAGTTACTCCCCCCCATCTCAGGGAAACACCATATATTTT; CDR3aa: CASSYSPPSQGNTIYF
d_gene: -; abundance: -; v_gene: TRBV12-3/TRBV12-4; j_gene: TRBJ2-1; CDR3nt: TGTGCCAGCAGTTTGGAAAGCCGAGGTGAGCAGTTCTTC; CDR3aa: CASSLESRGEQFF
d_gene: -; abundance: -; v_gene: TRBV28; j_gene: TRBJ2-7; CDR3nt: TGTGCCAGCAGTCCCTTTGGCCATAGCCGGTACGAGCAGTACTTC; CDR3aa: CASSPFGHSRYEQYF
d_gene: -; abundance: -; v_gene: TRBV12-3/TRBV12-4; j_gene: TRBJ2-7; CDR3nt: TGTGCCAGCAGTCATCGGACAGCGGAGCAGTACTTC; CDR3aa: CASSHRTAEQYF
d_gene: -; abundance: -; v_gene: TRBV30; j_gene: TRBJ1-1; CDR3nt: TGTGCCTGGCGGGGGGGAGTCAGGGCAACTTTCTTT; CDR3aa: CAWRGGVRATFF
d_gene: -; abundance: -; v_gene: TRBV5-1; j_gene: TRBJ1-1; CDR3nt: TGCGCCAGCAGCTTGCCCGGGGGGGCTGAAGCTTTCTTT; CDR3aa: CASSLPGGAEAFF
d_gene: -; abundance: -; v_gene: TRBV11-2; j_gene: TRBJ2-1; CDR3nt: TGTGCCAGCAGCTTACAGACAGGCGGTTTAGTGGATGAGCAGTTCTTC; CDR3aa: CASSLQTGGLVDEQFF
d_gene: -; abundance: -; v_gene: TRBV9; j_gene: TRBJ2-1; CDR3nt: TGTGCCAGCAGCCCCAGACTGAGGGGCTCCTACAATGAGCAGTTCTTC; CDR3aa: CASSPRLRGSYNEQFF
d_gene: TRBD1; abundance: -; v_gene: TRBV5-1; j_gene: TRBJ2-6; CDR3nt: TGCGCCAGCAGCTTGCGGACAGGGGGTACTGGGGCCAACGTCCTGACTTTC; CDR3aa: CASSLRTGGTGANVLTF
d_gene: TRBD1; abundance: -; v_gene: TRBV3-1/TRBV3-2; j_gene: TRBJ1-4; CDR3nt: TGTGCCAGCAGCCAAGAAGGGACAGGGGGTGGAAAACTGTTTTTT; CDR3aa: CASSQEGTGGGKLFF
d_gene: TRBD1; abundance: -; v_gene: TRBV5-4; j_gene: TRBJ1-2; CDR3nt: TGTGCCAGCAGCTCAGTCGACAGGGCTTATGGCTACACCTTC; CDR3aa: CASSSVDRAYGYTF
d_gene: TRBD1; abundance: -; v_gene: TRBV7-2; j_gene: TRBJ1-5; CDR3nt: TGTGCCAGCAGCTTAGATCCAGGGGGCCATCAGCCCCAGCATTTT; CDR3aa: CASSLDPGGHQPQHF
d_gene: -; abundance: few; v_gene: TRBV7-7; j_gene: TRBJ2-5; CDR3nt: TGTGCTGCTGGGGGGAGTGGGGAGACCCAGTACTTC; CDR3aa: CAAGGSGETQYF
d_gene: -; abundance: once; v_gene: TRBV6-5; j_gene: TRBJ2-7; CDR3nt: TGTGCCAGCAGTTACCAGCCAACTTGGTCCTACGAGCAGTACTTC; CDR3aa: CASSYQPTWSYEQYF
d_gene: -; abundance: -; v_gene: TRBV27; j_gene: TRBJ2-7; CDR3nt: TGTGCCAGCAGTTCTCCGGGACGGCCCTACGAGCAGTACTTC; CDR3aa: CASSSPGRPYEQYF
d_gene: TRBD2; abundance: -; v_gene: TRBV3-1/TRBV3-2; j_gene: TRBJ2-4; CDR3nt: TGTGCCAGCAGCTCCCGGGGGGTCCACATTCAGTACTTC; CDR3aa: CASSSRGVHIQYF
d_gene: -; abundance: -; v_gene: TRBV11-2; j_gene: TRBJ2-3; CDR3nt: TGTGCCAGCAGCCGTTTGAGGAATAGCGGATCCACAGATACGCAGTATTTT; CDR3aa: CASSRLRNSGSTDTQYF
d_gene: -; abundance: few; v_gene: TRBV5-6; j_gene: TRBJ1-1; CDR3nt: TGTGCCAGCAGCTTTGTAGGCACTGAAGCTTTCTTT; CDR3aa: CASSFVGTEAFF
d_gene: -; abundance: -; v_gene: TRBV11-3; j_gene: TRBJ2-6; CDR3nt: TGTGCCAGCAGCTTAGGATTGGCCGCGGCGACTGGGGCCAACGTCCTGACTTTC; CDR3aa: CASSLGLAAATGANVLTF
d_gene: TRBD1; abundance: -; v_gene: TRBV19; j_gene: TRBJ1-1; CDR3nt: TGTGCCAGTAGTAGAGGGACAGGGGGCGCCGGAACGAACACTGAAGCTTTCTTT; CDR3aa: CASSRGTGGAGTNTEAFF
d_gene: TRBD1; abundance: -; v_gene: TRBV6-2/TRBV6-3; j_gene: TRBJ1-5; CDR3nt: TGTGCCAGCAGTTCCGACAGGGGCCGCAATCAGCCCCAGCATTTT; CDR3aa: CASSSDRGRNQPQHF
d_gene: -; abundance: once; v_gene: TRBV9; j_gene: TRBJ1-2; CDR3nt: TGTGCCAGCAGCGTAGTCTCTAACTATGGCTACACCTTC; CDR3aa: CASSVVSNYGYTF
d_gene: TRBD2; abundance: -; v_gene: TRBV7-2; j_gene: TRBJ2-4; CDR3nt: TGTGCCAGCAGCCAGCTAGCGGGGGGGGATCTAGCCAAAAACATTCAGTACTTC; CDR3aa: CASSQLAGGDLAKNIQYF
d_gene: TRBD1; abundance: -; v_gene: TRBV5-3; j_gene: TRBJ2-3; CDR3nt: TGTGCCAGAAGCTTGAACAGGGGGCGCACAGATACGCAGTATTTT; CDR3aa: CARSLNRGRTDTQYF
d_gene: -; abundance: -; v_gene: TRBV10-3; j_gene: TRBJ1-2; CDR3nt: TGTGCCATCAGTGAGTCGAACAAGTATGGCTACACCTTC; CDR3aa: CAISESNKYGYTF
d_gene: -; abundance: few; v_gene: TRBV6-5; j_gene: TRBJ1-1; CDR3nt: TGTGCCAGCACCTCAAGACGGGTGAACACTGAAGCTTTCTTT; CDR3aa: CASTSRRVNTEAFF
d_gene: -; abundance: -; v_gene: TRBV5-1; j_gene: TRBJ1-2; CDR3nt: TGCGCCAGCAGCTTGGCCACAGGGAACGGCTACACCTTC; CDR3aa: CASSLATGNGYTF
d_gene: -; abundance: -; v_gene: TRBV6-5; j_gene: TRBJ1-4; CDR3nt: TGTGCCAGCAGAGATGGGGGCATAGAAGGGAAACTGTTTTTT; CDR3aa: CASRDGGIEGKLFF
d_gene: -; abundance: -; v_gene: TRBV19; j_gene: TRBJ1-1; CDR3nt: TGTGCCAGTGCCCAAAGACGGACAGATATGAACACTGAAGCTTTCTTT; CDR3aa: CASAQRRTDMNTEAFF
d_gene: -; abundance: -; v_gene: TRBV7-6; j_gene: TRBJ2-7; CDR3nt: TGTGCCAGCAGCTTAGCGGGGGGCACTGGTTACGAGCAGTACTTC; CDR3aa: CASSLAGGTGYEQYF
d_gene: -; abundance: few; v_gene: TRBV30; j_gene: TRBJ2-2; CDR3nt: TGTGCCTGGAGTAAGAGTAGGTCCGCCAACACCGGGGAGCTGTTTTTT; CDR3aa: CAWSKSRSANTGELFF
d_gene: -; abundance: once; v_gene: TRBV30; j_gene: TRBJ1-2; CDR3nt: TGTGCCTGGGGGCGAGGACAGAACTATGGCTACACCTTC; CDR3aa: CAWGRGQNYGYTF
d_gene: -; abundance: -; v_gene: TRBV5-4; j_gene: TRBJ2-5; CDR3nt: TGTGCCAGCAGCTTGGCCGGCGGGGGCCAAGGCGAGACCCAGTACTTC; CDR3aa: CASSLAGGGQGETQYF
d_gene: TRBD1; abundance: -; v_gene: TRBV6-5; j_gene: TRBJ1-2; CDR3nt: TGTGCCAGCAGTTACTTTTCAGGGGGCAACTATGGCTACACCTTC; CDR3aa: CASSYFSGGNYGYTF
d_gene: -; abundance: -; v_gene: TRBV19; j_gene: TRBJ1-1; CDR3nt: TGTGCCAGTACCCTGGAGGACCGGACTGAAGCTTTCTTT; CDR3aa: CASTLEDRTEAFF
d_gene: TRBD1; abundance: -; v_gene: TRBV5-6; j_gene: TRBJ1-2; CDR3nt: TGTGCCAGCAGCTTGTACCGGGGCCGAACAGGGGAGTACGACTATGGCTACACCTTC; CDR3aa: CASSLYRGRTGEYDYGYTF
d_gene: -; abundance: -; v_gene: TRBV7-9; j_gene: TRBJ2-3; CDR3nt: TGTGCCAGCAGCTTTCAAGGGGGTACGCAGTATTTT; CDR3aa: CASSFQGGTQYF